These T cell receptor beta chains were read from a single sample in a study of beta chain features in type 1 diabetes. Produced via immunoSEQ multiplex PCR; TCRdb's table is partial and in-frame only. The repertoire holds 200,000 to 250,000 clones, with around 15% as singletons. Material for sequencing was naive CD4+ T cells from blood. The source of these receptors is a man aged 30-40 years with type 1 diabetes. Each CDR3 is given with its conserved first and last residue. A D gene is named only where the DNA matches it firmly. Clone size is not always given. Where it is, it says once, few, many or a class for expanded clones.

>TRBV29-1|13|NA|TRBJ1-1|NA
TGCAGCGTTGAGCAGGGACGGGGCACTGAAGCTTTCTTT
CSVEQGRGTEAFF
>TRBV5-1|15|NA|TRBJ2-2|NA
TGCGCCAGCAGCTTCATTCCCCAGAGTACCGGGGAGCTGTTTTTT
CASSFIPQSTGELFF
>TRBV2|14|few|TRBJ2-7|TRBD1
TGTGCCAGCAGTCAGCGGACAGGGGACTACGAGCAGTACTTC
CASSQRTGDYEQYF
>TRBV29-1|14|few|TRBJ1-5|TRBD1
TGCAGCGTCTTAGACAGGGATCGGGATCAGCCCCAGCATTTT
CSVLDRDRDQPQHF
>TRBV29-1|15|NA|TRBJ2-6|NA
TGCAGCGTTGAATGGATGGCCTCTGGGGCCAACGTCCTGACTTTC
CSVEWMASGANVLTF
>TRBV25-1|18|NA|TRBJ2-7|TRBD2
TGTGCCAGCAGTGAAATAAGGTGGACTAGCGGGAGCAGGTACGAGCAGTACTTC
CASSEIRWTSGSRYEQYF
>TRBV29-1|13|few|TRBJ2-3|NA
TGCAGCGTTGAAGTGGTACGAGGGGATACGCAGTATTTT
CSVEVVRGDTQYF
>TRBV14|13|NA|TRBJ2-6|NA
TGTGCCAGCAGAGACTCTGGGGCCAACGTCCTGACTTTC
CASRDSGANVLTF
>TRBV7-6|14|NA|TRBJ2-7|NA
TGTGCCAGCAGAAGGGACATTTCCAGTTACGAGCAGTACTTC
CASRRDISSYEQYF
>TRBV28|14|NA|TRBJ2-5|NA
TGTGCCAGCAGTTCGTCCGGACAACAAGAGACCCAGTACTTC
CASSSSGQQETQYF
>TRBV7-9|12|few|TRBJ2-2|NA
TGTGCCAGCGCCTACCACACCGGGGAGCTGTTTTTT
CASAYHTGELFF
>TRBV30|13|few|TRBJ2-5|NA
TGTGCCTGGAGTGGCCCAGAGCAAGAGACCCAGTACTTC
CAWSGPEQETQYF
>TRBV5-1|12|few|TRBJ2-3|NA
TGCGCCAGCAGCTTGGGGCAAGATACGCAGTATTTT
CASSLGQDTQYF
>TRBV28|15|NA|TRBJ2-7|TRBD1
TGTGCCAGCAGTTTTGGCGGGACAGGGATTTACGAGCAGTACTTC
CASSFGGTGIYEQYF
>TRBV29-1|12|NA|TRBJ2-7|TRBD2
TGCAGCGTGACTAGCGGGAGCTACGAGCAGTACTTC
CSVTSGSYEQYF
>TRBV9|15|once|TRBJ1-5|NA
TGTGCCAGCAGCGTTCAAGGTGGCAGCAATCAGCCCCAGCATTTT
CASSVQGGSNQPQHF
>TRBV25-1|18|few|TRBJ2-3|NA
TGTGCCAGCAGTGAATTACTTAGGAGTCGGCCGGGCACAGATACGCAGTATTTT
CASSELLRSRPGTDTQYF
>TRBV9|17|NA|TRBJ2-6|NA
TGTGCCAGCAGCTTCGATGGACAGCCCTCTGGGGCCAACGTCCTGACTTTC
CASSFDGQPSGANVLTF
>TRBV28|19|few|TRBJ2-6|NA
TGTGCCAGCAGTTTATTATTCGCCAGAGAAGCCTCTGGGGCCAACGTCCTGACTTTC
CASSLLFAREASGANVLTF
>TRBV7-9|13|NA|TRBJ2-3|NA
TGTGCCAGCAGCTTAGGAGCCACAGATACGCAGTATTTT
CASSLGATDTQYF
>TRBV18|13|NA|TRBJ1-5|NA
TGTGCCAGCTCAGAGGGAGAGGGTCAGCCCCAGCATTTT
CASSEGEGQPQHF
>TRBV18|14|few|TRBJ2-4|NA
TGTGCCAGCCTTCCCGACTCAACGGCGAACATTCAGTACTTC
CASLPDSTANIQYF
>TRBV28|11|NA|TRBJ2-7|NA
TGTGCCAGCAGTTATCCCACCGAGCAGTACTTC
CASSYPTEQYF